Following are 19 T cell receptor beta chains from one sample sequenced in a study of T cells in Graves' hyperthyroidism and ophthalmopathy. Amplification targeted TCR beta CDR3 regions from RNA transcripts. The HTBI set primed first-round TCR CDR3 RT-PCR. TCRdb called the multiplex PCR reads again in MiXCR, with one record for every CDR3 protein. The sample yields 280,000 or so distinct CDR3 sequences, 13% to 15% seen once. The sample taken for sequencing was blood. The receptor source for this set is a woman in her 50s with Graves' hyperthyroidism that later progressed to Graves' ophthalmopathy.

This clonotype occurred many times. The chain is built from TRBV7-2 and TRBJ2-7, with 9 bases matching TRBD1. Germline lookup yields CDR1 SGHTA and CDR2 FQGNSA. V trimming: 5 bases; J trimming: 1 base; junction bases outside the gene matches: 3. The CDR3 sequence is 14 residues long. The CDR3 protein is CASSRDRASYEQYF. CDR3 nucleotides: TGTGCCAGCAGCAGGGACAGGGCGTCCTACGAGCAGTACTTC.

This clonotype was detected many times. The rearrangement uses TRBV18 and TRBJ2-3; a weak D match, TRBD2 (6 bases). The germline gives CDR1 KGHSH, CDR2 LQKENI. The CDR3 is 18 residues long. Trimming removed 6 bases from V and 0 bases from J, with 22 bases in between. CDR3 in DNA: TGTGCCAGCTCGTCCCGGGGACTCCGGGACTCAAGCACAGATACGCAGTATTTT. Protein sequence: CASSSRGLRDSSTDTQYF.

This clonotype is a singleton in its sample. One base away lies a much larger clone, so this may be a sequencing read error. The V gene is TRBV12-5, the J gene TRBJ2-2; possible D gene TRBD1, 6 bases. The CDR3 is 14 residues long. Germline loops: CDR1 LGHNT, CDR2 FRNRAP. The CDR3 region is CASGQGYDTGELVF. The CDR3 region has the DNA TGTGCTAGTGGCCAGGGGTACGACACCGGGGAGCTGGTTTTT.

The chain has TRBV9 and TRBJ1-2, with 7 bases aligning to TRBD1. The CDR3 contains 14 residues. Unmatched junction bases numbered 5, after V lost 0 bases and J lost 6 bases. Germline V gives CDR1 SGDLS, CDR2 YYNGEE. CDR3 in amino acids: CASSVDRGIDGYTF. In nucleotides, the CDR3 is TGTGCCAGCAGCGTAGACAGGGGTATAGATGGCTACACCTTC.

This chain uses TRBV27 with TRBJ1-2, with D hard to call. The CDR3 consists of 13 residues. V was cut by 4 bases and J by 7 bases, with 13 bases left in between. Germline CDR1 is MNHEY and CDR2 is SMNVEV (reference sequence). This CDR3 is CASSYRVATGYTF. CDR3 bases: TGTGCCAGCAGTTACCGGGTCGCCACTGGCTACACCTTC.

This clonotype was counted many times. The chain is built from TRBV10-3 and TRBJ1-1; 12 nucleotides agree with TRBD1. Germline CDR1 ENHRY, CDR2 SYGVKD. With 10 bases clipped from V and 6 bases from J, the junction kept 9 bases outside the gene matches. The CDR3 covers 14 residues. The CDR3 bases are TGTGCCACGAGGTCCGGGACAGGGGGCCCTGAAGCTTTCTTT. Residues: CATRSGTGGPEAFF.

This clonotype has just a few counts. The rearrangement uses TRBV3-1 and TRBJ1-5, with D hard to call. V lost 0 bases and J 9 bases, leaving 9 bases between the germline ends. Germline V gene sequence: CDR1 LGHDT, CDR2 YNNKEL (reference sequence). This CDR3 has 13 amino acids. The CDR3 loop reads CASSQDREGPQHF. In DNA, the CDR3 is TGTGCCAGCAGCCAAGATCGGGAAGGGCCCCAGCATTTT.

Many counts were recorded for this clonotype. The chain couples TRBV6-1 to TRBJ2-5; D unresolved. The CDR3 totals 13 residues. Germline V gene data show CDR1 as MNHNS and CDR2 as SASEGT. V gave up 7 bases and J gave up 0 bases, with 9 bases separating them. CDR3 sequence reads: CASMGTYQETQYF. The DNA of the CDR3 is TGTGCCAGCATGGGTACATACCAAGAGACCCAGTACTTC.

This clonotype came up a few times. CDR3 residues: CASSHRPGDYNSPLHF. The CDR3 DNA follows: TGCGCCAGCAGCCATCGCCCGGGAGATTATAATTCACCCCTCCACTTT. The chain recombines TRBV4-1 with TRBJ1-6, with D uncertain. V was pared by 3 bases and J by 4 bases, with 13 bases between. Germline CDR1 is MGHRA and CDR2 is YSYEKL. There are 16 residues in the CDR3.

There are a few counts of this clonotype. The genes are TRBV19 and TRBJ2-3; 11 bases match TRBD1. The trim removed 5 bases at V and 5 bases at J, leaving 12 bases unmatched. CDR1 and CDR2 from the germline V gene are LNHDA and SQIVND (reference sequence). The CDR3 has 17 amino acids. The CDR3: CASSLRGTGGTGDTQYF. The CDR3 DNA is TGTGCCAGTAGTCTTCGGGGGACAGGGGGGACCGGAGATACGCAGTATTTT.

This clonotype turned up a few times. The CDR3 spells CASRHSQGLLYTEAFF. Written as DNA, the CDR3 is TGTGCCAGCAGACATAGCCAGGGACTTTTGTACACTGAAGCTTTCTTT. The chain uses TRBV27 and TRBJ1-1; TRBD1 might be the D (5 bases). Germline-derived CDR1 and CDR2 are MNHEY and SMNVEV (reference sequence). The V end lost 6 bases, the J end lost 3 bases, and 20 bases lay between the germline ends. The length of the CDR3 is 16 residues.

This clonotype has just one count. The gene calls are TRBV5-1 and TRBJ2-1; 7 bases line up with TRBD1. CDR3 size: 16 residues. After removal of 0 bases from V and 0 bases from J, the junction contained 3 bases not matched to a gene. Per the germline V gene, CDR1 is SGHRS and CDR2 is YFSETQ. CDR3: CASSLGQGISYNEQFF. CDR3 nucleotide sequence: TGCGCCAGCAGCTTGGGACAGGGCATCTCCTACAATGAGCAGTTCTTC.

This clonotype was seen repeatedly, ten times or more. The chain joins TRBV18 to TRBJ2-5, with D tentatively TRBD2 (6 bases). The CDR3 totals 14 residues. Trimming left V 6 bases short and J 4 bases short, with 15 bases between. The germline CDR1 and CDR2 sequences are KGHSH and LQKENI. CDR3 protein: CASSPSVSGETQYF. DNA for the CDR3: TGTGCCAGCTCGCCTAGTGTTAGCGGAGAGACCCAGTACTTC.

At least ten counts were recorded for this clonotype. The chain uses TRBV20-1 and TRBJ2-5; D possibly uses TRBD1 or TRBD2 (7 bases each). The CDR3 is made up of 15 amino acids. Germline V gives CDR1 DFQATT, CDR2 SNEGSKA (reference sequence). Trimming removed 0 bases from V and 4 bases from J, with 15 bases in between. The CDR3 region has the DNA TGCAGTGCTAGAGACCAGGGGGGGGCCGGAGAGACCCAGTACTTC. Amino acid sequence: CSARDQGGAGETQYF.

This clonotype was counted many times. CDR3 in DNA: TGTGCCTGGCTCGCGAGGGCGGGGGGGGATGGCTACACCTTC. Translation: CAWLARAGGDGYTF. The chain couples TRBV30 to TRBJ1-2, with D perhaps matching TRBD1 (5 bases). CDR3 size: 14 residues. Trimming cost V 5 bases and J 6 bases, with 19 bases left between them. From germline, CDR1 is GTSNPN and CDR2 SVGIG (reference sequence).

This rearrangement joins TRBV19 to TRBJ1-5, with D perhaps matching TRBD1 (5 bases). Trimming removed 5 bases at V and 4 bases at J, with 18 bases between. The CDR3 has 16 residues. In germline, CDR1 is LNHDA, CDR2 SQIVND (reference sequence). As DNA, the CDR3 is TGTGCCAGTAGTCCCACCACCCCGGGGGATAATCAGCCCCAGCATTTT. Its translation is CASSPTTPGDNQPQHF.

The chain is built from TRBV7-9 and TRBJ1-3; 7 nucleotides line up with TRBD1. The length of the CDR3 is 15 residues. Per the germline V gene, CDR1 is SEHNR and CDR2 is FQNEAQ (reference sequence). The ends lost 3 bases at V and 0 bases at J; junction bases unmatched: 2. The CDR3 nucleotides are TGTGCCAGCAGCTTTACAGGGGACTCTGGAAACACCATATATTTT. This codes for CASSFTGDSGNTIYF.

This clonotype has at least ten counts. The chain combines TRBV5-1 with TRBJ2-1; D may be TRBD1 (6 bases). V shed 0 bases and J shed 7 bases, with 14 bases lying between them. CDR1 and CDR2 from the germline V gene are SGHRS and YFSETQ. This CDR3 contains 15 residues. DNA for the CDR3: TGCGCCAGCAGCTTGGTGCCAGGGGTCTCGAATGAGCAGTTCTTC. Its translation: CASSLVPGVSNEQFF.

As regards this clonotype: It may be a read error: a sequence one base away is much more abundant. The gene calls are TRBV7-2 and TRBJ1-5, with D perhaps TRBD1 (5 bases). V was trimmed by 3 bases and J by 6 bases, leaving 12 bases between them. The CDR3 is made up of 14 amino acids. The germline V gene has CDR1 SGHTA and CDR2 FQGNSA. The CDR3 DNA is TGTGCCAGCAGCTTTGAGGGGCGTCGTCAGCCCCAGCATTTT. Its protein is CASSFEGRRQPQHF.